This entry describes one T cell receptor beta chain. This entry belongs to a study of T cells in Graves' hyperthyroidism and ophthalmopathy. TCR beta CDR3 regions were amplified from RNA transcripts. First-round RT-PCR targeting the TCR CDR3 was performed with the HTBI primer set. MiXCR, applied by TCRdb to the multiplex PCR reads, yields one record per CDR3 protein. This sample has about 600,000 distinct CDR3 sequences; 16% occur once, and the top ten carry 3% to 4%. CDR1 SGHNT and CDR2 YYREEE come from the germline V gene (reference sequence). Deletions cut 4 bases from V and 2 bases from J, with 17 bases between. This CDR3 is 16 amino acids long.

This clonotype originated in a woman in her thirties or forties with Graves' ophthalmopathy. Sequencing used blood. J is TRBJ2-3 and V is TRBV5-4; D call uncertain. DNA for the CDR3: TGTGCCAGCAGCCCCACCATACAAGATAACACAGATACGCAGTATTTT. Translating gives CASSPTIQDNTDTQYF.